Shown below are 9 T cell receptor beta chains from a single sample sequenced in a study of T cells in Graves' hyperthyroidism and ophthalmopathy. RNA transcripts yielded amplified TCR beta CDR3 regions. Carried out on the TCR CDR3, a first-round RT-PCR used the HTBI primer set. TCRdb called the multiplex PCR reads again in MiXCR, with one record for every CDR3 protein. The table has 600,000 to 750,000 distinct CDR3 sequences, 17% seen once. The specimen was blood. The source is a man over 45 with Graves' hyperthyroidism.

This chain connects TRBV18 to TRBJ1-2; a weak D match, TRBD1 (6 bases). V was cut by 5 bases and J by 0 bases, with 16 bases left in between. The CDR3 length is 16 residues. Per the germline V gene, CDR1 is KGHSH and CDR2 is LQKENI. The CDR3 region is CASSSTGSRANYGYTF. CDR3 sequence (DNA): TGTGCCAGCTCAAGCACAGGGTCTCGAGCTAACTATGGCTACACCTTC.

This clonotype has only one observation. V and J are TRBV4-1 and TRBJ2-7; D is unresolved. V lost 4 bases to trimming and J lost 2 bases, with 18 bases between them. CDR1 and CDR2 (germline): MGHRA, YSYEKL. The CDR3 is 16 amino acids. CDR3 region: CASSPKADSVTYEQYF. Here the CDR3 DNA reads TGCGCCAGCAGCCCGAAGGCTGATAGTGTTACCTACGAGCAGTACTTC.

This sequence joins TRBV6-2 or TRBV6-3 and TRBJ2-7; 9 bases align to TRBD2. This CDR3 region has 14 residues. Trimming took 5 bases from V and 1 from J; bases not matched to a gene: 3. Per the germline V gene, CDR1 is MNHEY and CDR2 is SVGEGT. CDR3 in amino acids: CASSRSGGSYEQYF. In DNA form, the CDR3 reads TGTGCCAGCAGTCGTAGCGGGGGTTCCTACGAGCAGTACTTC.

This rearrangement joins TRBV24-1 to TRBJ2-3; tentatively, D is TRBD2 (5 bases). The germline CDR1 and CDR2 sequences are KGHDR and SFDVKD. The V end was cut by 5 bases, the J end by 1 base, with 12 bases between. The CDR3 runs 15 residues. Written as DNA, the CDR3 is TGTGCCACCAGTGTCGTGGGAGAGGGCACAGATACGCAGTATTTT. Translation: CATSVVGEGTDTQYF.

This clonotype was counted at least ten times. The chain employs TRBV12-3 or TRBV12-4 and TRBJ2-3, with TRBD2 identical over 9 bases. The CDR3 has 15 residues. Trimming took 8 bases from V and 2 from J; bases not matched to a gene: 8. This CDR3 is CASAALAGFTDTQYF. CDR3 nucleotides: TGTGCCAGCGCGGCCCTAGCGGGATTCACAGATACGCAGTATTTT.

This chain connects TRBV6-1 to TRBJ2-1, with TRBD1 matching over 7 bases. This CDR3 contains 15 residues. Trimming cost V 3 bases and J 4 bases; bases outside gene matches: 6. Germline CDR1 MNHNS, CDR2 SASEGT. CDR3 nucleotides: TGTGCCAGCAGTGATATCCAGGGGGTTTACAATGAGCAGTTCTTC. Protein: CASSDIQGVYNEQFF.

The V and J genes are TRBV6-1 and TRBJ2-1; possibly TRBD1 for D (5 bases). Looked up from germline, CDR1 is MNHNS and CDR2 is SASEGT. V shed 5 bases and J shed 1 base, with 12 bases lying between them. This CDR3 spans 15 amino acids. The CDR3 region is CASSKGAGSYNEQFF. CDR3 bases: TGTGCCAGCAGTAAAGGGGCAGGATCCTACAATGAGCAGTTCTTC.

This clonotype has at least ten counts. V gene TRBV9 combines with J gene TRBJ1-1; possible D gene TRBD1, 5 bases. Germline CDR1 SGDLS, CDR2 YYNGEE. V was cut by 2 bases and J by 1 base, with 12 bases left in between. CDR3 length: 15 residues. The CDR3 spells CASSVMGLKNTEAFF. The CDR3 DNA is TGTGCCAGCAGCGTGATGGGACTGAAGAACACTGAAGCTTTCTTT.

This clonotype showed up just a few times. This chain links TRBV6-2 or TRBV6-3 with TRBJ1-5; D remains ambiguous. The CDR3 is made up of 15 amino acids. Germline CDR1 reads MNHEY; CDR2 reads SVGEGT. V shed 2 bases and J shed 0 bases, with 8 bases lying between them. This CDR3 is CASSYGEVSNQPQHF. The DNA of the CDR3 is TGTGCCAGCAGTTACGGGGAGGTTAGCAATCAGCCCCAGCATTTT.